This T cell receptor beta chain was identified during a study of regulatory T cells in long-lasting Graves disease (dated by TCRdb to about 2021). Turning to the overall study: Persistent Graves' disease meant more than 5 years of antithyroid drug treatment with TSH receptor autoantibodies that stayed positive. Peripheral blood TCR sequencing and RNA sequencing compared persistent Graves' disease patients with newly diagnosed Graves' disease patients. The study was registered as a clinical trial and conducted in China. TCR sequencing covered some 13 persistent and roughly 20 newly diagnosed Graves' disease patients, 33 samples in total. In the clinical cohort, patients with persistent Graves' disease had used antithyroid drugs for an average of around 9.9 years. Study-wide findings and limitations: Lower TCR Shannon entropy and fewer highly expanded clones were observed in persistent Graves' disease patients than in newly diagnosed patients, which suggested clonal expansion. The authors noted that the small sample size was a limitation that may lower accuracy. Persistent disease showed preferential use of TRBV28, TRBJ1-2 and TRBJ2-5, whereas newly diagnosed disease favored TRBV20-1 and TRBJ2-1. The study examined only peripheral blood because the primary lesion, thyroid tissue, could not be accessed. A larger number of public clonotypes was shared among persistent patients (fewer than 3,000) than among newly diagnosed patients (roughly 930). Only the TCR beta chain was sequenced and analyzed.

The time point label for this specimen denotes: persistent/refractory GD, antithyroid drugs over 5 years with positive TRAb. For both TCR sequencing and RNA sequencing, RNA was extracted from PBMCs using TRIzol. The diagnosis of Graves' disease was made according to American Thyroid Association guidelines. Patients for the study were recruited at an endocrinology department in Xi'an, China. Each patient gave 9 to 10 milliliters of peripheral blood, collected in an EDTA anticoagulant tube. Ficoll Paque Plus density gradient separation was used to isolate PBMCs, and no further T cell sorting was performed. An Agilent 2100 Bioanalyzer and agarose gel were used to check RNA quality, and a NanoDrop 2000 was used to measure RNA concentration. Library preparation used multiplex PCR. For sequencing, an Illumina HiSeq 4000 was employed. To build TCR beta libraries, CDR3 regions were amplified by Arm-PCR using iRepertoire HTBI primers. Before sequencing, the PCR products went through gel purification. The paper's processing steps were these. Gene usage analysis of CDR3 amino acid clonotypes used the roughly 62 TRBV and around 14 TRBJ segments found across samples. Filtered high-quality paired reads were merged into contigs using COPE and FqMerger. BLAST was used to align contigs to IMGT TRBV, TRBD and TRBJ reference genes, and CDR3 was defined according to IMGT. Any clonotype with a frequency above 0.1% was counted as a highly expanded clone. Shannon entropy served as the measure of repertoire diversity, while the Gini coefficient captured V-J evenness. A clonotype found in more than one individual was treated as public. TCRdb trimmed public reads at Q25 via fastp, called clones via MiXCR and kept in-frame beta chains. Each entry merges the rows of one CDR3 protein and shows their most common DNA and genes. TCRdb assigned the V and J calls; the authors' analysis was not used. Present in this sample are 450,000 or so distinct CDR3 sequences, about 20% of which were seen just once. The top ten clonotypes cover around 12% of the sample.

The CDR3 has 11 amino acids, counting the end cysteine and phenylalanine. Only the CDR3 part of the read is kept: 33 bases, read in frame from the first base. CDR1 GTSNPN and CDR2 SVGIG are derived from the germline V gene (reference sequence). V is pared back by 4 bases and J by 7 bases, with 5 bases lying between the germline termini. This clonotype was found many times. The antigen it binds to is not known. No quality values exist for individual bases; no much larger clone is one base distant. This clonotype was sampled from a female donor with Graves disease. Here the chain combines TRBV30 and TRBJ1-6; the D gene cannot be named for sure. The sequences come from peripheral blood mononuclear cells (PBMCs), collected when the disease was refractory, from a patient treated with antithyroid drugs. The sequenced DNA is TGTGCCTGGACAGAAAATTCACCCCTCCACTTT. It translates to CAWTENSPLHF.